A single sample gave rise to the 8 T cell receptor beta chains below, sequenced in a study of blood T cells in healthy people across ages. Using a J-beta primer mix together with a sample-barcoded 5' primer, a second PCR was run for roughly 7 to 12 cycles. MiXCR, run by TCRdb on the 5' RACE reads, gives a single entry per CDR3 protein. The repertoire holds 1.5 million to 1.9 million distinct CDR3 sequences, with under 55% as singletons. Sequenced input: blood. These receptors came from a woman aged 18-35 years in good health.

About this clonotype itself: A much larger clone lies one base from this, so it may be a read error. The chain carries TRBV2 and TRBJ2-3, with 8 bases lining up with TRBD1. CDR3 length: 14 amino acids. The germline V gene encodes CDR1 SNHLY and CDR2 FYNNEI. This CDR3 reads CAGSADRGTDTQYF. For the CDR3, the DNA is TGTGCCGGCAGTGCGGACAGGGGCACAGATACGCAGTATTTT.

The CDR3 loop is CASSLIAGGDYGYTF. DNA of the CDR3: TGCGCCAGCAGCTTAATAGCAGGGGGCGACTATGGCTACACCTTC. The chain links TRBV5-1 to TRBJ1-2; 8 positions agree with TRBD1. CDR3 length: 15 residues. V dropped 2 bases and J dropped 3; count of bases not matched to a gene: 6. The germline V gene has CDR1 SGHRS and CDR2 YFSETQ.

The chain couples TRBV5-1 to TRBJ1-1; D may be TRBD1 (6 bases). The CDR3 consists of 15 residues. Trimming took 0 bases from V and 4 from J, leaving 13 bases between them. CDR1 is SGHRS and CDR2 is YFSETQ in the germline V gene. In DNA, the CDR3 is TGCGCCAGCAGCTTGGCCGCGGGGGCTCCCACTGAAGCTTTCTTT. This translates into CASSLAAGAPTEAFF.

This clonotype came up a few times. The chain combines TRBV29-1 with TRBJ1-2; no definite D call. CDR1 is SQVTM, CDR2 ANQGSEA, per germline. V lost 7 bases and J 0 bases, leaving 12 bases between the germline ends. CDR3 size: 13 residues. CDR3 loop: CSEAFPPNYGYTF. The CDR3 DNA is TGCAGCGAAGCCTTTCCGCCTAACTATGGCTACACCTTC.

This clonotype has only a few counts. The J gene is TRBJ1-4, the V gene TRBV27; D is unresolved. From germline, CDR1 is MNHEY and CDR2 SMNVEV (reference sequence). V lost 0 bases and J 7 bases, leaving 9 bases between the germline ends. The CDR3 totals 14 residues. This CDR3 reads CASSLSRRSEKLFF. The CDR3 DNA reads as TGTGCCAGCAGTTTATCGCGTCGGAGTGAAAAACTGTTTTTT.

This rearrangement joins TRBV6-6 to TRBJ2-7; unclear D gene. The CDR3 covers 14 residues. Germline values: CDR1 MNHNY, CDR2 SVGAGI (reference sequence). The V end lost 8 bases, the J end lost 0 bases, and 14 bases lay between the germline ends. The CDR3 DNA is TGTGCCAGCTGCCCCGGTCAGAGCTCCTACGAGCAGTACTTC. It is translated as CASCPGQSSYEQYF.

The chain couples TRBV3-1 to TRBJ2-1; no clear D. This CDR3 region has 13 residues. Germline CDR1 reads LGHDT; CDR2 reads YNNKEL (reference sequence). Trimming cost V 4 bases and J 6 bases, with 10 bases left between them. The CDR3 loop is CASSRAGTNEQFF. The CDR3 DNA reads TGTGCCAGCAGCCGCGCAGGTACCAATGAGCAGTTCTTC.

The V and J genes are TRBV9 and TRBJ2-4, with D hard to call. V was cut by 1 base and J by 0 bases, with 11 bases left in between. This CDR3 comprises 16 residues. Germline V gene sequence: CDR1 SGDLS, CDR2 YYNGEE. For the CDR3, the DNA is TGTGCCAGCAGCGTACGGAAGACACTAGCCAAAAACATTCAGTACTTC. It encodes CASSVRKTLAKNIQYF.